These T cell receptor beta chains were read from a single sample in a study of PD-L1 blockade in urothelial cancer. Clones were sequenced by immunoSEQ multiplex PCR, and TCRdb holds only the in-frame ones, with some missing. Of tens of thousands of clones listed, under 95% were seen once; the top ten hold about 0.87%. Sequencing used PBMCs, obtained around atezolizumab (anti-PD-L1) treatment. The origin of the receptors is a woman of 80 years or more with urothelial cancer. Both conserved end residues are part of each CDR3. The D gene is left open where the match is weak. A clone size is listed for some rows: how often the clone was seen (once, few, many), or a class if it is expanded.

TRBJ2-2 NA TRBV6-4 NA CASSQGPGELFF TGTGCCAGCAGTCAGGGGCCCGGGGAGCTGTTTTTT
TRBJ2-1 NA TRBV4-1 NA CASSQGGGGPVYNEQFF TGCGCCAGCAGCCAAGGCGGTGGCGGCCCAGTTTACAATGAGCAGTTCTTC
TRBJ2-7 NA TRBV19 TRBD1 CASSRDRGSEQYF TGTGCCAGTAGTAGGGACAGGGGAAGCGAGCAGTACTTC
TRBJ1-5 NA TRBV10-3 NA CAISLNSGNQPQHF TGTGCCATCTCTCTCAACAGTGGCAATCAGCCCCAGCATTTT
TRBJ2-5 NA TRBV19 TRBD2 CASKGLGAQETQYF TGTGCCAGTAAAGGACTAGGGGCGCAAGAGACCCAGTACTTC
TRBJ1-4 NA TRBV9 NA CASSVAAGNEKLFF TGTGCCAGCAGCGTAGCTGCGGGTAATGAAAAACTGTTTTTT
TRBJ2-7 NA TRBV28 NA CASRAAAYEQYF TGTGCCAGCAGGGCGGCGGCCTACGAGCAGTACTTC
TRBJ2-7 NA TRBV5-4 NA CASSSGGPLNEQYF TGTGCCAGCAGTTCGGGGGGCCCGCTTAACGAGCAGTACTTC
TRBJ2-2 NA TRBV6-6 NA CASSPRSGELFF TGTGCCAGCAGCCCACGCAGCGGGGAGCTGTTTTTT
TRBJ2-2 NA TRBV27 TRBD2 CASSGLAGRTGELFF TGTGCCAGCAGTGGACTAGCGGGGCGCACCGGGGAGCTGTTTTTT
TRBJ1-1 NA TRBV6-1 NA CASSEKGLISWGEFTEAFF TGTGCCAGCAGTGAAAAAGGTTTAATTTCGTGGGGGGAATTCACTGAAGCTTTCTTT
TRBJ1-4 NA TRBV2 TRBD1 CASRTGTAPEKLFF TGTGCCAGCAGGACCGGGACAGCTCCAGAAAAACTGTTTTTT
TRBJ2-5 once TRBV7-9 NA CASSIPSGTQETQYF TGTGCCAGCAGCATCCCGTCCGGGACTCAAGAGACCCAGTACTTC
TRBJ2-7 once TRBV18 TRBD1 CASSPTTGGYYEQYF TGTGCCAGCTCACCAACGACAGGGGGTTATTACGAGCAGTACTTC
TRBJ2-1 NA TRBV7-7 NA CASSPGGRISYNEQFF TGTGCCAGCAGCCCCGGCGGGCGGATATCCTACAATGAGCAGTTCTTC
TRBJ2-7 NA TRBV5-1 TRBD2 CASSLGAGGDYEQYF TGCGCCAGCAGCTTGGGAGCGGGAGGTGACTACGAGCAGTACTTC
TRBJ2-1 NA TRBV11-1 TRBD2 CASSFRLAGRYNEQFF TGTGCCAGCAGCTTTAGATTAGCGGGAAGGTACAATGAGCAGTTCTTC
TRBJ2-2 NA TRBV5-1 NA CASSLKPARGTPTITGELFF TGCGCCAGCAGCTTGAAGCCCGCGCGAGGGACTCCTACCATCACCGGGGAGCTGTTTTTT
TRBJ2-5 NA TRBV2 TRBD1 CASQPGQGKETQYF TGTGCCAGCCAACCGGGACAGGGGAAAGAGACCCAGTACTTC
TRBJ1-1 NA TRBV27 NA CASSLIRSTEAFF TGTGCCAGCAGTTTAATTCGGAGCACTGAAGCTTTCTTT
TRBJ1-2 NA TRBV5-1 NA CASSPVTNYGYTF TGCGCCAGCAGCCCGGTAACTAACTATGGCTACACCTTC
TRBJ1-5 NA TRBV27 NA CASSFRGYNQPQHF TGTGCCAGCAGTTTCAGGGGATACAATCAGCCCCAGCATTTT
TRBJ2-7 NA TRBV14 NA CASSLLQGPYYEQYF TGTGCCAGCAGCCTCTTACAGGGTCCCTATTACGAGCAGTACTTC
TRBJ2-6 NA TRBV6-1 NA CASQDSGANVLTF TGTGCCAGCCAGGACTCTGGGGCCAACGTCCTGACTTTC
TRBJ1-1 NA TRBV10-2 NA CASSLRGDTEAFF TGCGCCAGCAGTCTCAGGGGAGACACTGAAGCTTTCTTT
TRBJ2-1 NA TRBV28 NA CASSLFPGGHNEQFF TGTGCCAGCAGTTTATTCCCTGGGGGCCACAATGAGCAGTTCTTC
TRBJ1-4 NA TRBV5-4 NA CASSLGPGENEKLFF TGTGCCAGCAGCTTGGGTCCCGGGGAGAATGAAAAACTGTTTTTT
TRBJ1-1 NA TRBV30 NA CALVLVAEAFF TGTGCCTTGGTACTAGTGGCTGAAGCTTTCTTT
TRBJ1-4 NA TRBV5-1 TRBD1 CASSRDSGFREKLFF TGCGCCAGCAGTAGGGACAGCGGGTTTCGGGAAAAACTGTTTTTT
TRBJ1-5 once TRBV19 NA CASSMVLGGQPQHF TGTGCCAGTAGTATGGTGCTCGGCGGTCAGCCCCAGCATTTT